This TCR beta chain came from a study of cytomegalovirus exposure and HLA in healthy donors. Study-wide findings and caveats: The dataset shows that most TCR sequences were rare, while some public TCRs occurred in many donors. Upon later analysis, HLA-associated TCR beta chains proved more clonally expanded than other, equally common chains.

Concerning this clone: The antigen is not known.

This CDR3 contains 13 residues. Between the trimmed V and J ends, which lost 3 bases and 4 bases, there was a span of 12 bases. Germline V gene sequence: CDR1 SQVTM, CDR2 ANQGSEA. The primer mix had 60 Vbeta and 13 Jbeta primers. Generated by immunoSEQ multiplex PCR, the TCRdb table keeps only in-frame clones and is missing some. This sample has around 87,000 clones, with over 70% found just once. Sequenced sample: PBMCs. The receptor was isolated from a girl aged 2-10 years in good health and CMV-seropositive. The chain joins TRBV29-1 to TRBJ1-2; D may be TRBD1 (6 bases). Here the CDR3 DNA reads TGCAGCGTTGATCATGACAGGACCTATGGCTACACCTTC. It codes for CSVDHDRTYGYTF.